The 4 T cell receptor beta chains presented below share a single source sample, sequenced in a study of Graves' ophthalmopathy and Graves' hyperthyroidism. RNA transcripts yielded amplified TCR beta CDR3 regions. HTBI-primed RT-PCR formed the first round, and a multiplex PCR formed the second. TCRdb re-called the multiplex PCR reads through MiXCR, storing one row per CDR3 protein. The sample yields 45,000 to 60,000 distinct CDR3 sequences, approximately 52% seen once. Sequencing used peripheral blood. These receptors all come from an adult woman with Graves' ophthalmopathy.

V is TRBV30 and J is TRBJ1-4; the D gene is possibly TRBD1 (5 bases). V shed 0 bases and J shed 5 bases, with 22 bases lying between them. CDR1 is GTSNPN, CDR2 SVGIG, per germline (reference sequence). CDR3 size: 18 residues. The CDR3 DNA is TGTGCCTGGAGTGTGGCCCCTCGCGGCGGGGCTTTAAATGAAAAACTGTTTTTT. Its translation is CAWSVAPRGGALNEKLFF.

The V gene is TRBV20-1, the J gene TRBJ2-3; D gene uncertain. This CDR3 is 16 amino acids long. Germline V CDR1 and CDR2: DFQATT, SNEGSKA (reference sequence). The ends were cut back, 1 base at V and 2 bases at J, with 16 bases in the middle. CDR3 region: CSARVSYWAPTDTQYF. The CDR3 DNA reads TGCAGTGCTAGAGTGTCGTACTGGGCACCCACAGATACGCAGTATTTT.

The chain employs TRBV7-2 and TRBJ2-2; 11 bases map to TRBD1. Germline V gene lookup returns CDR1 SGHTA and CDR2 FQGNSA. Trimming at V came to 4 bases and at J to 4 bases, leaving 5 bases not matched to a gene. CDR3 length: 16 residues. The CDR3 sequence is CASSYSGTGGTGELFF. In DNA form, the CDR3 reads TGTGCCAGCAGCTATTCCGGGACAGGGGGCACCGGGGAGCTGTTTTTT.

The J gene is TRBJ2-3, the V gene TRBV7-9; D may be TRBD2 (5 bases). Germline CDR1 and CDR2: SEHNR and FQNEAQ (reference sequence). Trimming cost V 3 bases and J 0 bases, with 13 bases left between them. There are 16 residues in the CDR3. The DNA for the CDR3 is TGTGCCAGCAGCTTCGAGAGTTGGACTAGCACAGATACGCAGTATTTT. Translated: CASSFESWTSTDTQYF.